This T cell receptor beta chain was profiled in a study of tumor and adjacent non-tumor tissue in lung cancer. This clonotype was seen a single time. At one end the junction does not follow the germline gene, possibly because of a read error. CDR1 is SGHNT, CDR2 YENEEA, per germline. This CDR3 spans 18 amino acids. Three rounds of nested PCR, following a modified ARM-PCR protocol, produced the TCRbeta library. TCRdb recomputed calls from the multiplex PCR reads with MiXCR, one row per CDR3 protein. Counted here are approximately 77,000 distinct CDR3 sequences, roughly 80% occurring once; the ten biggest clones make up approximately 55%. No cell sorting was done before RNA was extracted from the tissue. This non-tumor lung sample came from over 3 cm beyond the tumor edge.

Specimen: distant non-tumor lung tissue. V and J are TRBV11-3 and TRBJ2-2, with 9 bases that match TRBD2. This TCR came from a man aged 60 to 69 with non-small cell lung cancer. CDR3 DNA: TGTGACAGCAGCTCCCGGGGAGCGGGAGGACACAGAGGCGGGGAGCTGTTTTTT. This gives the protein CDSSSRGAGGHRGGELFF.